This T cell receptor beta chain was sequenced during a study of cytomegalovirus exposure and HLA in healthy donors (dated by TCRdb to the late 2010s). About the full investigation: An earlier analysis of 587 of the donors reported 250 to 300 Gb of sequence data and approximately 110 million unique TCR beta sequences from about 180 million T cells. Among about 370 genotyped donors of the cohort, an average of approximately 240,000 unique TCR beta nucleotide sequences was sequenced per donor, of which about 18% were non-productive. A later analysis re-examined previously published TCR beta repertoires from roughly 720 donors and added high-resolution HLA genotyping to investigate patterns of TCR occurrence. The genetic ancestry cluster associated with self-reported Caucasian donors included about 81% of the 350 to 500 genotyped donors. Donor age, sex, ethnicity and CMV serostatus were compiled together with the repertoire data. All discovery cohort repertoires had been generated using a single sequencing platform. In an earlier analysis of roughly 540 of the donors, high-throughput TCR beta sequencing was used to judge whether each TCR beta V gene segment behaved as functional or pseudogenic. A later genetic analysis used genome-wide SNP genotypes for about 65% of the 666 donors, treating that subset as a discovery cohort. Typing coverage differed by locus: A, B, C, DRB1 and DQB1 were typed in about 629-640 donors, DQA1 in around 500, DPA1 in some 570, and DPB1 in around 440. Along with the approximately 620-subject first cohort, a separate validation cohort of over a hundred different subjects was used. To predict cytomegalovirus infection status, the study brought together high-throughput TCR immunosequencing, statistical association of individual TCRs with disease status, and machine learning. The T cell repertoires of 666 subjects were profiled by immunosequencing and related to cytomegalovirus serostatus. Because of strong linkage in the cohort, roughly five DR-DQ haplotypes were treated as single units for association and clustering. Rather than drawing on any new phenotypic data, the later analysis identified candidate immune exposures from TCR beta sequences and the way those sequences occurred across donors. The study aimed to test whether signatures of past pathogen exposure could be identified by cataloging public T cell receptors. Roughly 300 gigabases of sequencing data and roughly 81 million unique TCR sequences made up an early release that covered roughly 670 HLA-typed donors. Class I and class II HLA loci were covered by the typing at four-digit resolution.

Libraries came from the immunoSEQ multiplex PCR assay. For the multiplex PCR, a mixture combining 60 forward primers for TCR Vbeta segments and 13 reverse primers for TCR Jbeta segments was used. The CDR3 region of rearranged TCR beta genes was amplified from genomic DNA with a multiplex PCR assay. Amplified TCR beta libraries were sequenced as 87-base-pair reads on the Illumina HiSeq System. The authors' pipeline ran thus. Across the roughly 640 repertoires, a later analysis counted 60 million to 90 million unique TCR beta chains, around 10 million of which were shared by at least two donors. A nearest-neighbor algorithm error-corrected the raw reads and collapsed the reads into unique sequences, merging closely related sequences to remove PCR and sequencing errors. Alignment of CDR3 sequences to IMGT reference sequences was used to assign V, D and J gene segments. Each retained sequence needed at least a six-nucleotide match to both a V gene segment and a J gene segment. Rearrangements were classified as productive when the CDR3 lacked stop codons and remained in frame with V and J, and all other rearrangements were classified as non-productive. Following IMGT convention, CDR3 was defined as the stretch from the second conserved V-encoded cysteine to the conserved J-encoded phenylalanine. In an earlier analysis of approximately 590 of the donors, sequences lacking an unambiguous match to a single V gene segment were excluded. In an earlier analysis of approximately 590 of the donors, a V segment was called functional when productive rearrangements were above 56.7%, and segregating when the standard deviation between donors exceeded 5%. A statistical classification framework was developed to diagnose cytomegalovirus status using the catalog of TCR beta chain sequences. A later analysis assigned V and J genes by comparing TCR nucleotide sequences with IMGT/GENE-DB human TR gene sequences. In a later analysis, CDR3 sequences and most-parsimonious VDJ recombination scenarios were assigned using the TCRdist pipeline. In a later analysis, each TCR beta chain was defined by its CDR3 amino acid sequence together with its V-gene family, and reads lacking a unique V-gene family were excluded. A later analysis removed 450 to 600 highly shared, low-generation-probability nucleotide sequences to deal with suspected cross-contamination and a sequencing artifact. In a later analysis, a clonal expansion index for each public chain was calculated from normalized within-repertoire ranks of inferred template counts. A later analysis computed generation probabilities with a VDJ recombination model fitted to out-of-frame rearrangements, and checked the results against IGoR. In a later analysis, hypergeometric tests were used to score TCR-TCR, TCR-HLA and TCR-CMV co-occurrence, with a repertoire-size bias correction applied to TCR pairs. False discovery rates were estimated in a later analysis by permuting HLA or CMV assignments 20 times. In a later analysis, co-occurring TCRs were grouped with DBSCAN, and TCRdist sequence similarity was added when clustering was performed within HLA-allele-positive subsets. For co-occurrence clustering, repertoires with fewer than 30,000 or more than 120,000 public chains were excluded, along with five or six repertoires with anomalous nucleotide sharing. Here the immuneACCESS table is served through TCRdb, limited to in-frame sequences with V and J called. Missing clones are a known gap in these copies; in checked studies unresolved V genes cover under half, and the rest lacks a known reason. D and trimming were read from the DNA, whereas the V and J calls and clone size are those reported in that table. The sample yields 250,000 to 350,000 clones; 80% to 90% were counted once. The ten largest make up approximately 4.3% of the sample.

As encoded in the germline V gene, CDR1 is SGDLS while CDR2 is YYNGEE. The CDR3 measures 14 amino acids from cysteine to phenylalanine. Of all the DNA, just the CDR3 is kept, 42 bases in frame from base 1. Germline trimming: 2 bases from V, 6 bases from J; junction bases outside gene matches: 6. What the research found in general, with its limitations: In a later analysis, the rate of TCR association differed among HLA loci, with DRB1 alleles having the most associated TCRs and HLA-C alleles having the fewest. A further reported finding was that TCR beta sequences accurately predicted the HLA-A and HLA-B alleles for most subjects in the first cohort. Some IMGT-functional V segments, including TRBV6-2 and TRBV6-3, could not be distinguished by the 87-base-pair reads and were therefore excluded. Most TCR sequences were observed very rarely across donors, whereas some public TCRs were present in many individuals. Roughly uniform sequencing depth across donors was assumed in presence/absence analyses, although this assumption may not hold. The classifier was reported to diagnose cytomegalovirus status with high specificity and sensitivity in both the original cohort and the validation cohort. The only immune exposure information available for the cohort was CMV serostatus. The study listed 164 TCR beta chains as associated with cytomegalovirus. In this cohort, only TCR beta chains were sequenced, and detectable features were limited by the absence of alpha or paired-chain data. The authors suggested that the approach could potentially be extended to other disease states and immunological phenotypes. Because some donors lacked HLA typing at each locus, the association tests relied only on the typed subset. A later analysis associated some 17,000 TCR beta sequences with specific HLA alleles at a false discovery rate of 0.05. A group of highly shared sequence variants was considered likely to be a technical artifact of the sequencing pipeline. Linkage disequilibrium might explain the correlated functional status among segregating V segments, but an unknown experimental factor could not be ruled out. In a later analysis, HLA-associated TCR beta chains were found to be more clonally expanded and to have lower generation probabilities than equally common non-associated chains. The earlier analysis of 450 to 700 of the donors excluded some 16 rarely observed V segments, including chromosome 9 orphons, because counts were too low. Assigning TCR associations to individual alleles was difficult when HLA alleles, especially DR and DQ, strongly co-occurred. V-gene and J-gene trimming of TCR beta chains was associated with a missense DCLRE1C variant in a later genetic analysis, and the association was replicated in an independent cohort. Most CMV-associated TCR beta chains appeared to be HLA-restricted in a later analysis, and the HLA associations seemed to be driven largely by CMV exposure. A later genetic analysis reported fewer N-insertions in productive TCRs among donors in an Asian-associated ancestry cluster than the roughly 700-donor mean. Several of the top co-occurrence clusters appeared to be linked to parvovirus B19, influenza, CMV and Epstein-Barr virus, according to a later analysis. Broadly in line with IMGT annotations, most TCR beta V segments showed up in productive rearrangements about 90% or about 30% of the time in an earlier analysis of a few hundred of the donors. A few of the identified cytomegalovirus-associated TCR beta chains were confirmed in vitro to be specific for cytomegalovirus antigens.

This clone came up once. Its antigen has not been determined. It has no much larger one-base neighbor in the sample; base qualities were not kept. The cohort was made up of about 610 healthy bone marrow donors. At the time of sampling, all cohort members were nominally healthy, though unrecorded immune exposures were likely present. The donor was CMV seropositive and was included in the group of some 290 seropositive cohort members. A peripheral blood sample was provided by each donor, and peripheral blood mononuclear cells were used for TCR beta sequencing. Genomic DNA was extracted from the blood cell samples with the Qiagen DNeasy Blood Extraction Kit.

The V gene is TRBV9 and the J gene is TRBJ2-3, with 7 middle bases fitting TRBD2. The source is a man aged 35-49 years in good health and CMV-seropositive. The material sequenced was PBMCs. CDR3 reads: CASSVSGAPDTQYF. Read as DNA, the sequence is TGTGCCAGCAGCGTCAGCGGGGCCCCCGATACGCAGTATTTT.